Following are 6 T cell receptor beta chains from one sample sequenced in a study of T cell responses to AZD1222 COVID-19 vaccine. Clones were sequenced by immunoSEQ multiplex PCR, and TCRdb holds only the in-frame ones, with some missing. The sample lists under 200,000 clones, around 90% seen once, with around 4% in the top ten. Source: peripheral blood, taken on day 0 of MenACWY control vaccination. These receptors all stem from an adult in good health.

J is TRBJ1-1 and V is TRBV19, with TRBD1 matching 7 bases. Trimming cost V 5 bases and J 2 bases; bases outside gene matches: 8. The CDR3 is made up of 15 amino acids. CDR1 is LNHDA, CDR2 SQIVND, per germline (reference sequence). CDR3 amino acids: CASSLRQGGNTEAFF. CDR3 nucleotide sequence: TGTGCCAGTAGTCTCCGACAGGGAGGCAACACTGAAGCTTTCTTT.

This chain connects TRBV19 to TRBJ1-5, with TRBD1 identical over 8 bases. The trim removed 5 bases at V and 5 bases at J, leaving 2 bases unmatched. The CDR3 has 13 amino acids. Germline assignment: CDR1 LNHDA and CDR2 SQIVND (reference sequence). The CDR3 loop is CASSATGDQPQHF. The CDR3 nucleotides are TGTGCCAGTAGTGCGACAGGGGATCAGCCCCAGCATTTT. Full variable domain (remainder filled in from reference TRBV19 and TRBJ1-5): DGGITQSPKYLFRKEGQNVTLSCEQNLNHDAMYWYRQDPGQGLRLIYYSQIVNDFQKGDIAEGYSVSREKKESFPLTVTSAQKNPTAFYLCASSATGDQPQHFGDGTRLSIL.

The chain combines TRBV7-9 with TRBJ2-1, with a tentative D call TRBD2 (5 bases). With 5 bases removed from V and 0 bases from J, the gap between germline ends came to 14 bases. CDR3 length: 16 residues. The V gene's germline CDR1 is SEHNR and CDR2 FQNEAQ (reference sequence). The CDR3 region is CASSPLRASSYNEQFF. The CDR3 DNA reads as TGTGCCAGCAGCCCCTTGCGGGCTAGCTCCTACAATGAGCAGTTCTTC.

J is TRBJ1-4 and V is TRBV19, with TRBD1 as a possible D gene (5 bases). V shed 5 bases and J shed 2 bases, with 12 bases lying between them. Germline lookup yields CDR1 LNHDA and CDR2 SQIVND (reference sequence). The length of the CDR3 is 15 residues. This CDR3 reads CASSVQGFTNEKLFF. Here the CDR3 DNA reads TGTGCCAGTAGTGTCCAGGGTTTCACTAATGAAAAACTGTTTTTT.

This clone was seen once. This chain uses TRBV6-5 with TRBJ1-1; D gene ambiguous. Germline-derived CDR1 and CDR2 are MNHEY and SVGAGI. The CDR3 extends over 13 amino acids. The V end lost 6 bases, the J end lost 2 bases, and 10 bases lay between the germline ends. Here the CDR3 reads CASRAGSNTEAFF. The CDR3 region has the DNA TGTGCCAGCAGAGCGGGGTCAAACACTGAAGCTTTCTTT.

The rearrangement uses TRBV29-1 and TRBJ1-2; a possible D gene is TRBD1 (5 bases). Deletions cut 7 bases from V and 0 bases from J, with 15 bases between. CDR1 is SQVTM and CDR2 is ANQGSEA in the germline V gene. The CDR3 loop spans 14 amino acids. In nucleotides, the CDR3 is TGCAGCGCCCCGGGGCCCTCATCTAACTATGGCTACACCTTC. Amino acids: CSAPGPSSNYGYTF.